A single sample is the source of the 8 T cell receptor beta chains below, sequenced in a study of Graves' ophthalmopathy and Graves' hyperthyroidism. RNA transcripts served as template for amplifying TCR beta CDR3 sequences. The first-round RT-PCR employed HTBI primers together with the Qiagen OneStep RT-PCR kit. A multiplex PCR was then performed as the second round. TCRdb recomputed calls from the multiplex PCR reads with MiXCR, one row per CDR3 protein. The sample records around 1,200,000 distinct CDR3 sequences, approximately 35% being singletons. Material for sequencing was peripheral blood or thyroid tissue (not recorded which). These receptors were taken from an adult man with Graves' hyperthyroidism.

This clonotype was seen at least ten times. The rearrangement joins TRBV7-7 to TRBJ2-5; 7 nucleotides agree with TRBD2. CDR1 is SSHAT, CDR2 FNYEAQ, per germline (reference sequence). This CDR3 spans 15 amino acids. V lost 3 bases and J lost 5; bases outside the gene matches: 9. The CDR3 region has the DNA TGTGCCAGCAGCTTGAGGGGTACCGGGAGGGAGACCCAGTACTTC. As protein: CASSLRGTGRETQYF.

The sample holds many counts of this clonotype. The rearrangement uses TRBV5-1 and TRBJ2-6; the match to TRBD2 covers 8 bases. CDR3 length: 18 residues. The germline V gene encodes CDR1 SGHRS and CDR2 YFSETQ. The trim removed 0 bases at V and 4 bases at J, leaving 9 bases unmatched. This CDR3 reads CASSLEAGGVSGANVLTF. The CDR3 DNA is TGCGCCAGCAGCTTGGAGGCGGGGGGAGTCTCCGGGGCCAACGTCCTGACTTTC.

CDR3 in amino acids: CASSPRQGAGTQHF. The CDR3 DNA reads as TGTGCCAGCAGCCCCCGACAGGGGGCTGGGACCCAGCATTTT. This chain connects TRBV7-9 to TRBJ1-5, with 10 nucleotides matching TRBD1. CDR1 SEHNR and CDR2 FQNEAQ come from the germline V gene (reference sequence). The V gene end was trimmed by 5 bases and the J gene end by 11 bases; junction bases not matched to a gene: 9. This CDR3 is built from 14 residues.

This clonotype was picked up a small number of times. This chain uses TRBV4-1 with TRBJ2-5; D remains unclear. V was pared by 0 bases and J by 5 bases, with 10 bases between. Germline CDR1 is MGHRA and CDR2 is YSYEKL. CDR3 length equals 14 residues. The CDR3 protein is CASSQDLALETQYF. As DNA, the CDR3 is TGCGCCAGCAGCCAAGATCTGGCTTTGGAGACCCAGTACTTC.

On this clonotype: A much larger clone differs by one base, so this may be a read error. The rearrangement joins TRBV12-3 or TRBV12-4 to TRBJ1-4, with D possibly matching TRBD1 (5 bases). This CDR3 region has 13 residues. The DNA for the CDR3 is TGTGCCGGCAGTCCCTCCTGGGGGGAACGGCTGTTTTTT. As protein: CAGSPSWGERLFF.

CDR3 sequence reads: CSVERGQYEAFF. The CDR3 DNA follows: TGCAGCGTTGAAAGGGGACAGTATGAAGCTTTCTTT. The chain recombines TRBV29-1 with TRBJ1-1, with TRBD1 matching 7 bases. CDR3 length: 12 residues. The germline gives CDR1 SQVTM, CDR2 ANQGSEA. With 2 bases clipped from V and 7 bases from J, the junction kept 4 bases outside the gene matches.

This clonotype has ten or more counts. The J gene is TRBJ1-6, the V gene TRBV10-2; D is unclear. Germline CDR1 and CDR2: WSHSY and SAAADI. This CDR3 contains 14 residues. V was cut by 3 bases and J by 0 bases, with 3 bases left in between. CDR3 loop: CASSEPSYNSPLHF. The CDR3 coding sequence is TGCGCCAGCAGTGAACCCTCCTATAATTCACCCCTCCACTTT.

There are many counts of this clonotype. The gene calls are TRBV10-3 and TRBJ2-2; a weak D match, TRBD1 (6 bases). Germline V lookup: CDR1 ENHRY, CDR2 SYGVKD. Trimming pared 8 bases from V and 0 bases from J, leaving 10 bases between. The CDR3 is made up of 14 amino acids. CDR3 residues: CAIPGHTNTGELFF. CDR3 bases: TGTGCCATCCCGGGACACACGAACACCGGGGAGCTGTTTTTT.